Listed below are T cell receptor beta chains from one sample, sequenced in a study of T cells in Graves' hyperthyroidism and ophthalmopathy. MiXCR, run by TCRdb on the multiplex PCR reads, gives a single entry per CDR3 protein. Of over 500,000 distinct CDR3 sequences in the sample, around 13% were seen once. The sample comprised blood. The receptors derive from a woman in her thirties or forties with Graves' hyperthyroidism. CDR3s include the opening cysteine and the closing phenylalanine or tryptophan. Fields, in order: V gene, J gene, clone size, D gene, CDR3 protein, CDR3 DNA. D genes are given only for firm matches. Rows give clone size only sometimes, using once, few, many, or a class for an expanded clone.

v_gene: TRBV5-1
j_gene: TRBJ1-1
abundance: many
d_gene: TRBD1
CDR3aa: CASSPTGTADTEAFF
CDR3nt: TGCGCCAGCAGCCCCACCGGGACAGCAGACACTGAAGCTTTCTTT

v_gene: TRBV19
j_gene: TRBJ2-5
abundance: .
d_gene: TRBD2
CDR3aa: CASSIEAGGPVETQYF
CDR3nt: TGTGCCAGTAGTATAGAAGCGGGAGGGCCGGTGGAGACCCAGTACTTC

v_gene: TRBV3-1
j_gene: TRBJ1-2
abundance: many
d_gene: .
CDR3aa: CASSQPGLYGYTF
CDR3nt: TGTGCCAGCAGCCAGCCGGGCCTTTATGGCTACACCTTC

v_gene: TRBV30
j_gene: TRBJ1-1
abundance: many
d_gene: .
CDR3aa: CAWSPRNLTPAFF
CDR3nt: TGTGCCTGGAGCCCGAGAAACTTAACCCCGGCTTTCTTT

v_gene: TRBV18
j_gene: TRBJ2-3
abundance: few
d_gene: TRBD2
CDR3aa: CASSPPGLAVYADTQYF
CDR3nt: TGTGCCAGCTCACCCCCCGGACTAGCGGTTTATGCAGATACGCAGTATTTT

v_gene: TRBV6-1
j_gene: TRBJ2-5
abundance: .
d_gene: TRBD1
CDR3aa: CASSSGTGGAGETQYF
CDR3nt: TGTGCCAGCAGTTCCGGGACAGGGGGCGCAGGAGAGACCCAGTACTTC

v_gene: TRBV30
j_gene: TRBJ2-7
abundance: .
d_gene: .
CDR3aa: CAWSVQGPPYEQYF
CDR3nt: TGTGCCTGGAGTGTTCAGGGGCCCCCCTACGAGCAGTACTTC

v_gene: TRBV19
j_gene: TRBJ2-2
abundance: .
d_gene: .
CDR3aa: CASKGGGHLAGELFF
CDR3nt: TGTGCCAGTAAGGGGGGAGGGCACCTCGCCGGGGAGCTGTTTTTT

v_gene: TRBV28
j_gene: TRBJ2-5
abundance: .
d_gene: TRBD2
CDR3aa: CASSFAGGAQQETQYF
CDR3nt: TGTGCCAGCAGTTTTGCGGGGGGAGCTCAACAAGAGACCCAGTACTTC

v_gene: TRBV12-3/TRBV12-4
j_gene: TRBJ2-6
abundance: many
d_gene: .
CDR3aa: CASSFRPTAGANVLTF
CDR3nt: TGTGCCAGCAGTTTTAGGCCCACAGCTGGGGCCAACGTCCTGACTTTC

v_gene: TRBV9
j_gene: TRBJ2-2
abundance: few
d_gene: TRBD2
CDR3aa: CASSVEGTSIGELFF
CDR3nt: TGTGCCAGCAGCGTAGAGGGGACTAGCATCGGGGAGCTGTTTTTT

v_gene: TRBV29-1
j_gene: TRBJ2-3
abundance: many
d_gene: .
CDR3aa: CSVERVSGDTQYF
CDR3nt: TGCAGCGTTGAAAGGGTTTCCGGAGATACGCAGTATTTT

v_gene: TRBV7-8
j_gene: TRBJ2-1
abundance: many
d_gene: TRBD2
CDR3aa: CASSLMVGTTNEQFF
CDR3nt: TGTGCCAGCAGCTTAATGGTAGGGACTACCAATGAGCAGTTCTTC

v_gene: TRBV10-3
j_gene: TRBJ2-7
abundance: many
d_gene: .
CDR3aa: CAKVGGSYEQYF
CDR3nt: TGTGCCAAGGTGGGGGGCTCCTACGAGCAGTACTTC

v_gene: TRBV20-1
j_gene: TRBJ2-7
abundance: few
d_gene: .
CDR3aa: CSASPLLHGSYEQYF
CDR3nt: TGCAGTGCTAGCCCTCTCCTTCACGGGTCCTACGAGCAGTACTTC